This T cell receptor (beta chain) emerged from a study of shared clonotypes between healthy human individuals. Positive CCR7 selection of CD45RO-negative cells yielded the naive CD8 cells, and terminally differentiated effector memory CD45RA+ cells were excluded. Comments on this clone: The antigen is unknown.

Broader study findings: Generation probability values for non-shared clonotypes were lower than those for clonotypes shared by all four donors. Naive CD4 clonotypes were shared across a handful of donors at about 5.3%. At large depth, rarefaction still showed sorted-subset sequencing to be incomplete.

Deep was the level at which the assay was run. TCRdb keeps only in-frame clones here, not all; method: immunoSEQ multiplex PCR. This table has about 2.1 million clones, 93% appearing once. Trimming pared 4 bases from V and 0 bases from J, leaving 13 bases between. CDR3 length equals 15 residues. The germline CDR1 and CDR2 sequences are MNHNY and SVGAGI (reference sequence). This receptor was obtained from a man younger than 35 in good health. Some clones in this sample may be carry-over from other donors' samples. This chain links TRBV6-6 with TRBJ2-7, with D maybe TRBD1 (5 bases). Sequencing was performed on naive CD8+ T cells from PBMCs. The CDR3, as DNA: TGTGCCAGCAGTTGGGGCTCTGGAAACTCCTACGAGCAGTACTTC. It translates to CASSWGSGNSYEQYF.